This T cell receptor (beta chain) is from a study of cytomegalovirus exposure and HLA in healthy donors listed by TCRdb under 2017. About the full investigation: In an earlier analysis of 587 of the donors, around 300 Gb of sequence data and 100 million or so unique TCR beta sequences from roughly 190 million T cells were reported. Approximately 300 gigabases of sequencing data and about 92 million unique TCR sequences made up an early release that covered 640 HLA-typed donors. Among the roughly 400 genotyped donors, approximately 76% belonged to the genetic ancestry cluster associated with self-reported Caucasian donors. The study aimed to test whether cataloging public T cell receptors could reveal signatures of past pathogen exposure. The study profiled the T cell repertoires of fewer than 850 subjects by immunosequencing and related them to cytomegalovirus serostatus. Besides the first cohort of under 700 subjects, a separate validation cohort made up of about 120 different subjects was used. To predict cytomegalovirus infection status, the study brought together high-throughput TCR immunosequencing, statistical association of individual TCRs with disease status, and machine learning. A later analysis re-analyzed previously published TCR beta repertoires from 550 to 700 donors and added high-resolution HLA genotyping to study TCR occurrence patterns. In the later analysis, no new phenotypic data were used to find candidate immune exposures; instead, reliance was placed on TCR beta sequences and their occurrence across donors. An earlier analysis of 587 of the donors used high-throughput TCR beta sequencing to judge whether each TCR beta V gene segment behaved as functional or pseudogenic. Alongside the repertoire data, information on donor age, sex, ethnicity and CMV serostatus was compiled. In a later genetic analysis, genome-wide SNP genotypes for about 55% of the 666 donors were used, and that subset was treated as a discovery cohort. Every discovery cohort repertoire had been produced on one sequencing platform. HLA typing included class I and class II loci at four-digit resolution. The number of donors typed differed by locus, with about 629-630 for A, B, C, DRB1 and DQB1, roughly 550 for DQA1, about 610 for DPA1, and some 450 for DPB1. About five DR-DQ haplotypes were treated as single units for association and clustering because of strong linkage in the cohort. Across about 380 genotyped donors of the cohort, an average of approximately 240,000 unique TCR beta nucleotide sequences per donor were sequenced, and approximately 17% of those sequences were non-productive. On the study overall, not on this receptor specifically: A later analysis associated 16,951 TCR beta sequences with specific HLA alleles at a false discovery rate of 0.05. In an earlier analysis of 587 of the donors, most TCR beta V segments were observed in productive rearrangements about 87% or about 30% of the time, broadly matching IMGT annotations. A further reported finding was that TCR beta sequences accurately predicted the HLA-A and HLA-B alleles for most subjects in the first cohort. In a later analysis, HLA-associated TCR beta chains were found to be more clonally expanded and to have lower generation probabilities than equally common non-associated chains. Most TCR sequences were observed very rarely across donors, whereas some public TCRs were present in many individuals. The classifier was reported to diagnose cytomegalovirus status with high specificity and sensitivity in both the original and validation cohorts. An association between a missense DCLRE1C variant and V-gene and J-gene trimming of TCR beta chains was found in a later genetic analysis and replicated in an independent cohort. The authors suggested that the approach could potentially be extended to other disease states and immunological phenotypes. Correlated functional status among segregating V segments might be attributable to linkage disequilibrium, but an unknown experimental factor could not be ruled out. Compared with the roughly 670-donor mean, donors in an Asian-associated ancestry cluster had fewer N-insertions in productive TCRs, according to a later genetic analysis. Because HLA typing was unavailable for some donors at each locus, only the typed subset was used in association tests. In this cohort, only TCR beta chains were sequenced, and detectable features were limited by the absence of alpha or paired-chain data. A later analysis found that most CMV-associated TCR beta chains appeared HLA-restricted, with HLA associations seemingly driven largely by CMV exposure. Assigning TCR associations to individual alleles was difficult when HLA alleles, especially DR and DQ, strongly co-occurred. A total of 150 or so TCR beta chains were listed by the study as associated with cytomegalovirus. A cluster of highly shared sequence variants was judged likely to be a technical artifact of the sequencing pipeline. Several of the top co-occurrence clusters appeared to be linked to parvovirus B19, influenza, CMV and Epstein-Barr virus, according to a later analysis. The presence/absence analyses assumed that sequencing depth was roughly uniform across donors, and that assumption may not be true. For the cohort, immune exposure information was limited to CMV serostatus. In vitro tests confirmed that three of the cytomegalovirus-associated TCR beta chains recognize cytomegalovirus antigens. Because counts were too low, about 18 rarely observed V segments, including chromosome 9 orphons, were excluded from the earlier analysis of some 540 of the donors. In a later analysis, TCR association rates were found to vary across HLA loci, with the most associated TCRs seen for DRB1 alleles and the fewest for HLA-C alleles.

As regards this clone: There is no known antigen for this receptor.

The cohort was made up of several hundred healthy bone marrow donors. All cohort members were sampled while nominally healthy, although unrecorded immune exposures were likely present. The donor was CMV seronegative and was included in the group of over 300 seronegative cohort members. A peripheral blood sample was collected from each donor, and TCR beta sequencing was performed on peripheral blood mononuclear cells. Genomic DNA extraction from the blood cell samples was performed with the Qiagen DNeasy Blood Extraction Kit. Library generation was performed with the immunoSEQ multiplex PCR assay. For the multiplex PCR, a mixture combining 60 forward primers for TCR Vbeta segments and 13 reverse primers for TCR Jbeta segments was used. The CDR3 region of rearranged TCR beta genes was amplified from genomic DNA with a multiplex PCR assay. Amplified TCR beta libraries were sequenced as 87-base-pair reads on the Illumina HiSeq System. The study's own analysis went as follows. A later analysis counted around 72 million unique TCR beta chains across the roughly 700 repertoires, and around 9.9 million of these chains were shared by at least two donors. To remove PCR and sequencing errors, raw reads were error-corrected and collapsed into unique sequences using a nearest-neighbor algorithm that merged closely related sequences. CDR3 sequences were aligned to IMGT reference sequences to assign V, D and J gene segments. For a sequence to be retained, a match of at least six nucleotides to both a V gene segment and a J gene segment was required. Rearrangements were called productive when the CDR3 lacked stop codons and stayed in frame with V and J; all others were non-productive. Following IMGT convention, CDR3 was defined as the stretch from the second conserved V-encoded cysteine to the conserved J-encoded phenylalanine. The earlier analysis of more than 450 of the donors excluded sequences that lacked an unambiguous match to a single V gene segment. An earlier analysis of around 600 of the donors classified V segments as functional when productive rearrangements were above 56.7% and as segregating when the standard deviation between donors was above 5%. To diagnose cytomegalovirus status from the catalog of TCR beta chain sequences, a statistical classification framework was built. V and J gene assignment, in a later analysis, came from comparing TCR nucleotide sequences with IMGT/GENE-DB human TR gene sequences. In a later analysis, CDR3 sequences and most-parsimonious VDJ recombination scenarios were assigned using the TCRdist pipeline. A later analysis defined each TCR beta chain by its CDR3 amino acid sequence plus V-gene family, and excluded reads lacking a unique V-gene family. To address suspected cross-contamination and a sequencing artifact, a later analysis removed roughly 580 highly shared, low-generation-probability nucleotide sequences. For each public chain, a later analysis derived a clonal expansion index from normalized ranks of inferred template counts within each repertoire. In a later analysis, generation probabilities were computed with a VDJ recombination model fitted to out-of-frame rearrangements, and the resulting probabilities were checked against IGoR. A later analysis scored TCR-TCR, TCR-HLA and TCR-CMV co-occurrence with hypergeometric tests, applying a repertoire-size bias correction to TCR pairs. In a later analysis, false discovery rates were estimated by permuting HLA or CMV assignments 20 times. A later analysis grouped co-occurring TCRs with DBSCAN, adding TCRdist sequence similarity when clustering within HLA-allele-positive subsets. For co-occurrence clustering, repertoires with fewer than 30,000 or more than 120,000 public chains were excluded, along with a handful of repertoires with anomalous nucleotide sharing. What TCRdb holds here is the immuneACCESS table cut down to in-frame rearrangements. Part of the clones is not present; checked against another copy, under half of the missing clones reflect an unresolved V gene, and the others are unexplained. The DNA gave D and trimming, while V, J and clone size come from that table. The sample's own table lists 85,000 or so clones. The leading ten clones occupy around 1.1% of the sample.

This clonotype was sampled from a woman aged 25 to 39 in good health and CMV-seronegative. Sequencing used PBMCs.

CDR3 reads: CASSQLGTGDEKLFF. The DNA sequence is as follows: TGCGCCAGCAGCCAGCTCGGGACAGGGGACGAAAAACTGTTTTTT. This chain is built from TRBV4-1 and TRBJ1-4; 10 of the junction bases match TRBD1. CDR1 and CDR2 are drawn from the germline V gene: MGHRA, YSYEKL. The germline V and J ends show losses of 3 bases and 8 bases respectively, and no gene match explains 6 bases of the junction. The CDR3 runs 15 amino acids, cysteine and phenylalanine included. Of all the DNA, just the CDR3 is kept, 45 bases in frame from base 1.